Here is one T cell receptor beta chain with its context. Authors' processing steps: Amplified reference gene primers provided the basis for estimating nucleated cell counts. This table comes from immunoSEQ multiplex PCR, and its TCRdb copy is limited to in-frame clones, with some not included. D and trimming come from the DNA, and the V and J calls and clone size come from that table. The sample holds about 160,000 clones, around 84% seen once. The data were taken from a study of blood T cell repertoires in COVID-19. Study details: Both acute and convalescent COVID-19 samples were obtained from the United States, Italy and Spain.

The CDR3 runs to 16 residues. The V segment lost 1 base and the J segment 4 bases; nucleotides outside the gene matches: 4. Per the germline V gene, CDR1 is SGDLS and CDR2 is YYNGEE. This receptor was identified in an elderly woman with acute or convalescent COVID-19. This chain links TRBV9 with TRBJ2-3; the match to TRBD2 covers 12 bases. Sequencing was carried out using peripheral blood. Here the CDR3 DNA reads TGTGCCAGCAGCGTAACTAGCGGGGGGAAGGCAGATACGCAGTATTTT. Translating gives CASSVTSGGKADTQYF.